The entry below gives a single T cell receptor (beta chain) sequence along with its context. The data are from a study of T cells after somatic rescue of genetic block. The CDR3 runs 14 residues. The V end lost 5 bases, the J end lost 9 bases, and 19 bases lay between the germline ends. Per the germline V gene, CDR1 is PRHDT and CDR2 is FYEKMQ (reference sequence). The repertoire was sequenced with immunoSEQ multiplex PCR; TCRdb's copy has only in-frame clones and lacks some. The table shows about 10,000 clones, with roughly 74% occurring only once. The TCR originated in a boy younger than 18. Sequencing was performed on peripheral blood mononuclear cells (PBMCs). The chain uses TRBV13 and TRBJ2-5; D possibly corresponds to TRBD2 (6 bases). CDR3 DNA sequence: TGTGCCAGCAGCCTCACACCCACGGGGGAGGCCCAGTACTTC. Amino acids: CASSLTPTGEAQYF.